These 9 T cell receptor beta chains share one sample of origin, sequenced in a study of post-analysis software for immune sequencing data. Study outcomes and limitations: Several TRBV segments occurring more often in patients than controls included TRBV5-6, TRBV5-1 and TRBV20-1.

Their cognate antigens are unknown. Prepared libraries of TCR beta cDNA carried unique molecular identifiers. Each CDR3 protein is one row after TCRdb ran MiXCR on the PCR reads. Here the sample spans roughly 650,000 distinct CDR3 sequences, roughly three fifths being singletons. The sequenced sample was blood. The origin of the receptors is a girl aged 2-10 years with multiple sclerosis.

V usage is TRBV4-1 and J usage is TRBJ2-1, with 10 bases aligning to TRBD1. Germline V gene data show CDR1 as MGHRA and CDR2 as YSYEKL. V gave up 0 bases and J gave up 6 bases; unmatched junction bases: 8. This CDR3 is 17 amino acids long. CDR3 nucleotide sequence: TGCGCCAGCAGCCAAGATCAGGCCCGGACAGGGGGCAATGAGCAGTTCTTC. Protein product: CASSQDQARTGGNEQFF.

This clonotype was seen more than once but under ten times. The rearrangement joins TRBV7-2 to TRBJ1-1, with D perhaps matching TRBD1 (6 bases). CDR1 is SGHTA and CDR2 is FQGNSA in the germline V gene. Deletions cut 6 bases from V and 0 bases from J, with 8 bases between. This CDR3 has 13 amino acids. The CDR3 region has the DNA TGTGCCAGCAGGGACAGTCTGAACACTGAAGCTTTCTTT. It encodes CASRDSLNTEAFF. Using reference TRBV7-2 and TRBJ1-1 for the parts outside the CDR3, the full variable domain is GAGVSQSPSNKVTEKGKDVELRCDPISGHTALYWYRQSLGQGLEFLIYFQGNSAPDKSGLPSDRFSAERTGGSVSTLTIQRTQQEDSAVYLCASRDSLNTEAFFGQGTRLTVV.

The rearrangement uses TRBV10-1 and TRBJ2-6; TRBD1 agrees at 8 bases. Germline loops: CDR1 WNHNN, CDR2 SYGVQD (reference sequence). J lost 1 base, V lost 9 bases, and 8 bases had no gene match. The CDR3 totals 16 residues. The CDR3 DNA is TGCGCCAGGTGGGGACAGGTCGAATCTGGGGCCAACGTCCTGACTTTC. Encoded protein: CARWGQVESGANVLTF.

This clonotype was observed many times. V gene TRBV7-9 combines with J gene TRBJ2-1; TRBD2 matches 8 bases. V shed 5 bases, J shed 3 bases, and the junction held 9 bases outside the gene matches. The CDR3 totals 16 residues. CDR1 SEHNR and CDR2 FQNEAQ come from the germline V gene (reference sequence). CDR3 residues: CASSLRVAGNYNEQFF. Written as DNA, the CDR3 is TGTGCCAGCAGCCTCAGGGTAGCGGGGAACTACAATGAGCAGTTCTTC. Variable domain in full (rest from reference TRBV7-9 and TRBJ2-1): DTGVSQNPRHKITKRGQNVTFRCDPISEHNRLYWYRQTLGQGPEFLTYFQNEAQLEKSRLLSDRFSAERPKGSFSTLEIQRTEQGDSAMYLCASSLRVAGNYNEQFFGPGTRLTVL.

Here the CDR3 DNA reads TGCAGTGCTAGAGATATATCTCATGGGCAGTTCTTC. Translated, it gives CSARDISHGQFF. The V and J genes are TRBV20-1 and TRBJ2-1; unclear D gene. This CDR3 spans 12 amino acids. Germline CDR1 is DFQATT and CDR2 is SNEGSKA (reference sequence). V shed 0 bases and J shed 12 bases, with 12 bases lying between them.

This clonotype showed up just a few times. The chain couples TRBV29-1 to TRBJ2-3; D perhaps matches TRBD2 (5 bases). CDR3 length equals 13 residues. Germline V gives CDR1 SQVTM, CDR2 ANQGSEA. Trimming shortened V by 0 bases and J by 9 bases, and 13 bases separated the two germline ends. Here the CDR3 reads CSVEDRSTGTQYF. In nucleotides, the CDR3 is TGCAGCGTTGAAGACCGCTCCACGGGGACGCAGTATTTT.

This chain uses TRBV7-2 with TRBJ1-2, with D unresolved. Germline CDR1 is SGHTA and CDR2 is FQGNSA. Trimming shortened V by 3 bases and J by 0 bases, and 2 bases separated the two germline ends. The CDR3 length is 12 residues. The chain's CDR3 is CASSFTNYGYTF. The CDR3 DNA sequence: TGTGCCAGCAGCTTCACTAACTATGGCTACACCTTC.

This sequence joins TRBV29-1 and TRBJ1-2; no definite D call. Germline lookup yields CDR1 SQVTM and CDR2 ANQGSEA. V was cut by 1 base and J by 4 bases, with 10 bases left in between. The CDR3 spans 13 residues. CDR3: CSVEVPEVYGYTF. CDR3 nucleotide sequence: TGCAGCGTTGAAGTCCCAGAGGTCTATGGCTACACCTTC.

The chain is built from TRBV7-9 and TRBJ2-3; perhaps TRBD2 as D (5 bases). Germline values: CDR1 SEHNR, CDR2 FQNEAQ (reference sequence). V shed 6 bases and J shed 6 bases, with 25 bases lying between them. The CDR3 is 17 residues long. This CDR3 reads CASRSSSASRPRDTQYF. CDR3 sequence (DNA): TGTGCCAGCAGATCTAGCTCGGCTAGCAGACCACGGGATACGCAGTATTTT. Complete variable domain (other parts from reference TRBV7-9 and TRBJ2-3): DTGVSQNPRHKITKRGQNVTFRCDPISEHNRLYWYRQTLGQGPEFLTYFQNEAQLEKSRLLSDRFSAERPKGSFSTLEIQRTEQGDSAMYLCASRSSSASRPRDTQYFGPGTRLTVL.